This T cell receptor (beta chain) was found in a study of blood T cell repertoires in COVID-19. As for the study in general: Acute-phase and convalescent COVID-19 samples originated in the United States, Italy and Spain. From T cells, B-cell-depleted T cells, or PBMCs came the material, which was cDNA or gDNA.

The CDR3 spans 16 residues. V lost 5 bases, J lost 6 bases, and 23 bases lay in between. Germline CDR1 is SGHAT and CDR2 is FQDESV (reference sequence). This clone was detected only a few times. As handled by the study authors: Estimates of nucleated cell counts were drawn from the amplification of reference gene primers. Sequenced by immunoSEQ multiplex PCR; TCRdb stores in-frame clones only, minus some. The V and J calls and clone size come from that table; D and trimming were worked out from the DNA. The sample has approximately 170,000 clones, approximately 84% seen once. The sequenced material came from peripheral blood. This receptor was identified in a man aged 40-49 years who had recovered from COVID-19. The chain links TRBV11-1 to TRBJ2-7, with a weak D call TRBD1 (7 bases). The CDR3 region is CASSLHGGTALVEQYF. CDR3 bases: TGTGCCAGCAGCCTCCACGGAGGGACAGCCCTCGTCGAGCAGTACTTC.